Shown below are 27 T cell receptor beta chains from a single sample sequenced in a study of blood T cell repertoires in COVID-19. Only in-frame clones appear in the TCRdb table, and some are missing; sequencing was by immunoSEQ multiplex PCR. The table has more than 150,000 clones, 80% to 90% seen once. The material sequenced was peripheral blood. Source of these receptors: a woman in her seventies with acute or convalescent COVID-19.

The V gene is TRBV5-6, the J gene TRBJ1-1, with a possible D match to TRBD1 (5 bases). The ends were cut back, 1 base at V and 4 bases at J, with 11 bases in the middle. In germline, CDR1 is SGHDT, CDR2 YYEEEE. The CDR3 length is 14 residues. Here the CDR3 DNA reads TGTGCCAGCAGCTTGTATCCCGGGGGCACTGAAGCTTTCTTT. It specifies CASSLYPGGTEAFF.

This rearrangement joins TRBV7-8 to TRBJ2-7, with TRBD1 matching over 8 bases. The V gene's germline CDR1 is SGHVS and CDR2 FQNEAQ. V lost 4 bases to trimming and J lost 0 bases; unmatched junction nucleotides: 8. This CDR3 has 16 amino acids. The CDR3 here is CASSSGTGDLSYEQYV. The DNA for the CDR3 is TGTGCCAGCAGCTCCGGGACAGGCGACCTCTCCTACGAGCAGTACGTC.

The genes are TRBV3-1 (or the pseudogene TRBV3-2) and TRBJ2-6; no reliable D call. The CDR3 covers 16 residues. The germline gives CDR1 LGHDT, CDR2 YNNKEL (reference sequence). Trimming pared 0 bases from V and 4 bases from J, leaving 10 bases between. The CDR3, as DNA: TGTGCCAGCAGCCAAGATCCCCTTAGAGGGGCCAACGTCCTGACTTTC. This codes for CASSQDPLRGANVLTF.

This clone has a single count. The chain uses TRBV18 and TRBJ1-4; D gene uncertain. Trimming took 1 base from V and 5 from J, leaving 11 bases between them. Germline V CDR1 and CDR2: KGHSH, LQKENI. CDR3 length: 15 amino acids. CDR3 protein: CASSPRTLGNEKLFF. For the CDR3, the DNA is TGTGCCAGCTCACCACGCACTCTGGGCAATGAAAAACTGTTTTTT.

CDR3 residues: CASSFTGTGPYGYTF. CDR3 sequence (DNA): TGTGCCAGCAGCTTCACCGGGACAGGGCCCTATGGCTACACCTTC. This chain links TRBV7-8 with TRBJ1-2; 9 nucleotides match TRBD1. Germline V gives CDR1 SGHVS, CDR2 FQNEAQ. The CDR3 length is 15 residues. J gave up 4 bases and V 3 bases, and 6 bases lay outside the gene matches. Full variable domain (rest looked up from reference TRBV7-8 and TRBJ1-2): GAGVSQSPRYKVAKRGQDVALRCDPISGHVSLFWYQQALGQGPEFLTYFQNEAQLDKSGLPSDRFFAERPEGSVSTLKIQRTQQEDSAVYLCASSFTGTGPYGYTFGSGTRLTVV.

V gene TRBV5-4 combines with J gene TRBJ2-7, with D possibly matching TRBD1 (6 bases). Trimming took 0 bases from V and 4 from J, leaving 11 bases between them. This CDR3 has 14 amino acids. Looked up from germline, CDR1 is SGHNT and CDR2 is YYREEE (reference sequence). The CDR3 spells CASSLDRAGYEQYV. Written as DNA, the CDR3 is TGTGCCAGCAGCTTGGACAGGGCCGGTTACGAGCAGTACGTC.

The chain combines TRBV27 with TRBJ1-2; no clear D. CDR1 is MNHEY, CDR2 SMNVEV, per germline (reference sequence). This CDR3 is built from 12 residues. V was trimmed by 5 bases and J by 4 bases, leaving 8 bases between them. The DNA of the CDR3 is TGTGCCAGCAGTCCCCTAGGCTATGGCTACACCTTC. This gives the protein CASSPLGYGYTF.

The V call is TRBV5-3, the J call TRBJ2-7, with 9 bases that match TRBD2. TRBV5-3 is noted as an ORF with a role that remains uncertain. V gave up 1 base and J gave up 3 bases; unmatched junction bases: 5. This CDR3 has 15 amino acids. The DNA for the CDR3 is TGTGCCAGAAGCTTGTGGGGACTAGCAGACTACGAGCAGTACGTC. Translated, it gives CARSLWGLADYEQYV.

The gene calls are TRBV11-3 and TRBJ1-5; TRBD1 is a possible D gene (6 bases). The germline V gene has CDR1 SGHNT and CDR2 YENEEA. V was clipped by 1 base and J by 0 bases, with 19 bases between them. This CDR3 is built from 19 residues. CDR3 region: CASSLVSQGTPYSNQPQHF. In nucleotides, the CDR3 is TGTGCCAGCAGCTTAGTTTCACAGGGTACCCCTTATAGCAATCAGCCCCAGCATTTT.

Here the CDR3 reads CSASTGLAGVGNEQFF. CDR3 DNA sequence: TGCAGTGCTAGTACGGGACTAGCGGGGGTCGGCAATGAGCAGTTCTTC. The chain combines TRBV20-1 with TRBJ2-1, with TRBD2 identical over 14 bases. The germline V gene encodes CDR1 DFQATT and CDR2 SNEGSKA (reference sequence). CDR3 length: 16 amino acids. The J segment lost 6 bases and the V segment lost 3 bases, leaving 7 bases of the junction unmatched.

The V call is TRBV10-3, the J call TRBJ2-5; tentative D call: TRBD2 (5 bases). The CDR3 has 13 amino acids. CDR1 ENHRY and CDR2 SYGVKD come from the germline V gene. V lost 7 bases to trimming and J lost 9 bases, with 18 bases between them. CDR3 sequence reads: CAITSGEPEAQYF. CDR3 bases: TGTGCCATCACTTCCGGGGAGCCGGAGGCCCAGTACTTC.

The sample holds one count of this clone. The chain has TRBV25-1 and TRBJ1-4; D is undetermined. Trimming pared 3 bases from V and 3 bases from J, leaving 8 bases between. CDR1 is MGHDK, CDR2 SYGVNS, per germline. CDR3 length: 14 amino acids. CDR3 protein: CASSDRRANEKLFF. The CDR3 nucleotides read TGTGCCAGCAGTGATCGTAGAGCTAATGAAAAACTGTTTTTT. The full variable domain, its missing parts supplied by reference TRBV25-1 and TRBJ1-4, is EADIYQTPRYLVIGTGKKITLECSQTMGHDKMYWYQQDPGMELHLIHYSYGVNSTEKGDLSSESTVSRIRTEHFPLTLESARPSHTSQYLCASSDRRANEKLFFGSGTQLSVL.

J is TRBJ2-5 and V is TRBV7-9, with a possible D match to TRBD2 (7 bases). The CDR3 extends over 14 amino acids. Germline assignment: CDR1 SEHNR and CDR2 FQNEAQ (reference sequence). Trimming cost V 3 bases and J 4 bases, with 12 bases left between them. This CDR3 reads CASSFREGVETQYF. In DNA form, the CDR3 reads TGTGCCAGCAGCTTCAGGGAGGGGGTAGAGACCCAGTACTTC.

The chain uses TRBV27 and TRBJ2-3, with 13 bases aligning to TRBD2. The CDR3 has 18 amino acids. Germline V gene lookup returns CDR1 MNHEY and CDR2 SMNVEV (reference sequence). J lost 6 bases, V lost 2 bases, and 11 bases had no gene match. The CDR3 spells CASSLGRTSGGAGDTQYF. The CDR3, as DNA: TGTGCCAGCAGTTTAGGGCGAACTAGCGGGGGGGCCGGTGATACGCAGTATTTT.

In this sample, this clone turned up a few times. Here the CDR3 reads CSVGGRGSSEAFF. Written as DNA, the CDR3 is TGCAGCGTTGGGGGCAGGGGGTCCTCTGAAGCTTTCTTT. The rearrangement links TRBV29-1 to TRBJ1-1, with 7 bases that match TRBD1. This CDR3 is built from 13 residues. Losses at the gene ends were 4 bases for V and 6 bases for J; bases not matched to a gene: 8. CDR1 is SQVTM, CDR2 ANQGSEA, per germline.

The chain carries TRBV7-9 and TRBJ2-6; a weak D match, TRBD1 (5 bases). V lost 9 bases and J 0 bases, leaving 21 bases between the germline ends. The CDR3 covers 18 residues. Per germline, CDR1 SEHNR and CDR2 FQNEAQ (reference sequence). The chain's CDR3 is CASGKATQARSGANVLTF. In DNA form, the CDR3 reads TGTGCCAGTGGAAAGGCTACACAGGCCCGCTCTGGGGCCAACGTCCTGACTTTC.

The J gene is TRBJ2-1, the V gene TRBV5-1; unclear D gene. Germline V lookup: CDR1 SGHRS, CDR2 YFSETQ. The ends were cut back, 4 bases at V and 1 base at J, with 12 bases in the middle. The CDR3 loop spans 15 amino acids. The CDR3: CASSQTANSYNEQFF. CDR3 in DNA: TGCGCCAGCAGCCAAACTGCAAATTCCTACAATGAGCAGTTCTTC.

In its sample, this clone was seen once. V gene TRBV9 combines with J gene TRBJ1-2; 8 nucleotides agree with TRBD1. Trimming at V came to 0 bases and at J to 3 bases, leaving 10 bases not matched to a gene. Germline CDR1 SGDLS, CDR2 YYNGEE. This CDR3 contains 17 residues. The CDR3 region is CASSVDDGDRRHYGYTF. CDR3 DNA sequence: TGTGCCAGCAGCGTAGATGATGGGGACAGGCGTCACTATGGCTACACCTTC. Full variable domain (outside the CDR3, taken from reference TRBV9 and TRBJ1-2): DSGVTQTPKHLITATGQRVTLRCSPRSGDLSVYWYQQSLDQGLQFLIQYYNGEERAKGNILERFSAQQFPDLHSELNLSSLELGDSALYFCASSVDDGDRRHYGYTFGSGTRLTVV.

This chain uses TRBV4-1 with TRBJ1-5, with D perhaps TRBD1 (6 bases). V was trimmed by 4 bases and J by 4 bases, leaving 14 bases between them. The germline V gene has CDR1 MGHRA and CDR2 YSYEKL. The CDR3 covers 15 residues. Here the CDR3 reads CASSPRGLGNQPQHF. The CDR3 nucleotides read TGCGCCAGCAGCCCGCGGGGGCTGGGAAATCAGCCCCAGCATTTT.

The rearrangement uses TRBV9 and TRBJ2-2, with D maybe TRBD1 (5 bases). The ends were cut back, 0 bases at V and 4 bases at J, with 10 bases in the middle. CDR3 length: 15 residues. The germline V gene encodes CDR1 SGDLS and CDR2 YYNGEE. As DNA, the CDR3 is TGTGCCAGCAGCGTAGACGGACACCTCACCGGGGAGCTGTTTTTT. It yields the protein CASSVDGHLTGELFF.

The chain links TRBV27 to TRBJ1-5; D is ambiguous. The V gene lost 6 bases and the J gene lost 2 bases, with 11 bases spanning the gap. Germline CDR1 is MNHEY and CDR2 is SMNVEV (reference sequence). CDR3 length: 14 residues. The DNA of the CDR3 is TGTGCCAGCAGACCTCTCGAGGGCAATCAGCCCCAGCATTTT. Translated, it gives CASRPLEGNQPQHF.

This clone occurred a few times. V and J are TRBV9 and TRBJ2-7; 7 bases match TRBD1. J was trimmed by 2 bases and V by 3 bases; bases with no gene match: 8. This CDR3 spans 15 amino acids. Germline loops: CDR1 SGDLS, CDR2 YYNGEE. The CDR3 loop is CASSGAGTDTYEQYF. The CDR3 nucleotides are TGTGCCAGCAGCGGCGCCGGGACAGACACCTACGAGCAGTACTTC.

The V call is TRBV24-1, the J call TRBJ2-5; 7 bases are shared with TRBD1. Unmatched junction bases numbered 7, after V lost 2 bases and J lost 2 bases. The CDR3 length is 16 residues. In germline, CDR1 is KGHDR, CDR2 SFDVKD. CDR3 in amino acids: CATSDWARGQQETQYF. CDR3 coding DNA: TGTGCCACCAGTGATTGGGCCAGGGGACAGCAAGAGACCCAGTACTTC.

The gene calls are TRBV29-1 and TRBJ1-4, with 9 nucleotides matching TRBD1. The CDR3 covers 15 residues. Germline V CDR1 and CDR2: SQVTM, ANQGSEA. The junction had 11 bases not matched to a gene; V was cut back by 7 bases and J by 5 bases. Written as DNA, the CDR3 is TGCAGCGCTGCAGAAACAGGGGGCCTAAATGAAAAACTGTTTTTT. Translated: CSAAETGGLNEKLFF.

The chain is built from TRBV19 and TRBJ1-4; D ambiguous. CDR1 and CDR2 from the germline V gene are LNHDA and SQIVND (reference sequence). The CDR3 has 14 residues. V was pared by 7 bases and J by 7 bases, with 16 bases between. The CDR3 here is CASKLAGGGEKLFF. CDR3 DNA sequence: TGTGCCAGTAAATTAGCGGGAGGTGGTGAAAAACTGTTTTTT.

This chain connects TRBV11-2 to TRBJ2-1, with 9 bases identical to TRBD2. The CDR3 contains 17 residues. The junction had 7 bases not matched to a gene; V was cut back by 1 base and J by 3 bases. The germline V gene has CDR1 SGHAT and CDR2 FQNNGV. CDR3 amino acids: CASSLGTGTSYYNEQFF. The CDR3 DNA is TGTGCCAGCAGCTTAGGAACCGGGACTAGCTACTACAATGAGCAGTTCTTC.

V is TRBV6-5 and J is TRBJ2-5; 10 bases match TRBD2. The germline V gene has CDR1 MNHEY and CDR2 SVGAGI. J lost 1 base, V lost 5 bases, and 4 bases had no gene match. The length of the CDR3 is 15 residues. CDR3 coding DNA: TGTGCCAGCAGTCTAGCGGGGGTTCTCCAAGAGACCCAGTACTTC. Encoded protein: CASSLAGVLQETQYF.